This TCR beta chain is from a study of CD8+CD57+ T cells in acquired aplastic anemia. With regard to this clonotype: Given a much more abundant clone one base away, this may be a read error.

Deletions cut 7 bases from V and 0 bases from J, with 13 bases between. CDR1 is SGHTA and CDR2 is FQGNSA in the germline V gene. This CDR3 has 14 amino acids. Patients picked for sequencing had shown CD8+CD57+ cell expansion detected by flow cytometry. As a group, the patients uniformly had severe acquired aplastic anemia. Genomic DNA constituted the template upon which TCR beta VDJ and CDR3 profiling was performed. MiXCR, applied by TCRdb to the reads, yields one record per CDR3 protein. The sample carries about 160,000 distinct CDR3 sequences, around 50% recorded once. Material: sorted CD4+, CD8+, or CD8+CD57+ T cells (not recorded which) from PBMCs. This sequence was found in a human donor with aplastic anemia. This chain joins TRBV7-2 and TRBJ2-7; D is perhaps TRBD1 (5 bases). CDR3 nucleotide sequence: TGTGCCAGCATAGACCTAGGGGTCTCCTACGAGCAGTACTTC. Encoded protein: CASIDLGVSYEQYF.